This T cell receptor beta chain emerged from a study of CXCR3-negative and CXCR3-positive naive CD8 T cells. Germline CDR1 and CDR2: SGHVS and FNYEAQ. This CDR3 has 15 amino acids. Remarks on this clonotype: What it recognizes is unknown.

The TRB libraries of cDNA were built by UMI-labeled 5' RACE. Using the 5' RACE reads, TCRdb records one entry per CDR3 protein without DNA. Its clone listing holds over 100,000 distinct CDR3 sequences. Study results and limitations: Partially decreased CXCR3 expression was recorded after cryopreservation, and fresh PBMCs were used in most assays. The study found more hydrophobic TRB CDR3s in CXCR3-positive naive cells than in CXCR3-negative naive cells. TRBV-TRBJ usage was similar across naive CXCR3 subsets but distinct in memory cells.

The specimen sequenced was naive CXCR3+ CD8+ T cells from blood. Subset in this sample: CD45RO-CCR7+CD27+CD95- naive CD8+ T cells expressing CXCR3 (TNR3+). The receptor was isolated from a human donor in good health. Some clones in this sample may be carry-over from other donors' samples. The rearrangement joins TRBV7-6 to TRBJ2-1; TCRdb's D call, TRBD1, is unchecked because there is no DNA. CDR3 amino acids: CASSSTGGTYNEQFF. Combining the CDR3 with reference TRBV7-6 and TRBJ2-1 gives the whole variable domain GAGVSQSPRYKVTKRGQDVALRCDPISGHVSLYWYRQALGQGPEFLTYFNYEAQQDKSGLPNDRFSAERPEGSISTLTIQRTEQRDSAMYRCASSSTGGTYNEQFFGPGTRLTVL.